A selection of T cell receptor beta chains follows, all from one sample in a study of T cell responses to AZD1222 COVID-19 vaccine. Sequencing was performed with immunoSEQ multiplex PCR; in TCRdb, only in-frame clones are kept and a portion is missing. The sample has around 100,000 clones; 85% to 90% are singletons. The specimen comprised peripheral blood, sampled on day 0 of AZD1222 vaccination. The receptors here all came from an adult in good health. The CDR3 runs from the conserved cysteine through the conserved F or W. A D gene is named only where the DNA matches it firmly.

v_gene,j_gene,d_gene,CDR3nt,CDR3aa
TRBV7-2,TRBJ2-3,TRBD2,TGTGCCAGCAGCTTGGGGCTAGCGGGGACGTACACAGATACGCAGTATTTT,CASSLGLAGTYTDTQYF
TRBV5-8,TRBJ1-3,NA,TGTGCCAGCAGCTCCATAACGGACATACTTTTGGACACCATATATTTT,CASSSITDILLDTIYF
TRBV18,TRBJ1-2,TRBD1,TGTGCCAGCTCACCACAGGACCTACAGGGGGGAAACTATGGCTACACCTTC,CASSPQDLQGGNYGYTF
TRBV2,TRBJ1-3,TRBD1,TGTGCCAATAAACAGGGGGCAACTGGAAACACCATATATTTT,CANKQGATGNTIYF
TRBV2,TRBJ1-5,NA,TGTGCCAGCAGTGAAGTTAAAGACAGCCTCAATCAGCCCCAGCATTTT,CASSEVKDSLNQPQHF
TRBV11-3,TRBJ2-1,NA,TGTGCCAGCAGCTTAGGGCCAAAGGGGAGTGAGCAGTTCTTC,CASSLGPKGSEQFF
TRBV27,TRBJ1-5,NA,TGTGCCAGCAGTTTTTCAACCACCTCGCCCCAGCATTTT,CASSFSTTSPQHF
TRBV6-1,TRBJ1-5,NA,TGTGCCAGCAGTGAAATGGGGGTTAGGAGCAATCAGCCCCAGCATTTT,CASSEMGVRSNQPQHF
TRBV6-5,TRBJ1-5,TRBD1,TGTGCCAGCAGTCCGGGACAGGGTATCAATCAGCCCCAGCATTTT,CASSPGQGINQPQHF
TRBV27,TRBJ2-1,NA,TGTGCCAGTAGTCCCGGGAACAATGAGCAGTTCTTC,CASSPGNNEQFF
TRBV3-1/TRBV3-2,TRBJ1-6,NA,TGTGCCAGCAGCCAAGCACCAAATAATTCACCCCTCCACTTT,CASSQAPNNSPLHF
TRBV6-2/TRBV6-3,TRBJ2-1,NA,TGTGCCAGCAGTCCCACTAGCAATGAGCAGTTCTTC,CASSPTSNEQFF
TRBV19,TRBJ1-6,NA,TGTGCCAGTAGTATTTTGACTTCATACGCAAATAATTCACCCCTCCACTTT,CASSILTSYANNSPLHF
TRBV7-2,TRBJ2-1,NA,TGTGCCAGCAGCTCCGGTAGTAGCGGCTACAATGAGCAGTTCTTC,CASSSGSSGYNEQFF